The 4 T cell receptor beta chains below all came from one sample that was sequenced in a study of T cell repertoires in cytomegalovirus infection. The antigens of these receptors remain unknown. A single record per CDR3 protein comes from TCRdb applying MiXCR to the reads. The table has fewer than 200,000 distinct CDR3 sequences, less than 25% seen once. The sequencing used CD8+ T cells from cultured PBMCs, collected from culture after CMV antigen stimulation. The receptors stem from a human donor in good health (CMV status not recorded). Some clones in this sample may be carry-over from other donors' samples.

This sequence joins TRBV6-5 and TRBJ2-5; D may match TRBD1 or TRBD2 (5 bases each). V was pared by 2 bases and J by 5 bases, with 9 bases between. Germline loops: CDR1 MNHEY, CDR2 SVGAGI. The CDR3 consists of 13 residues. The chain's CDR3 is CASSYGEGETQYF. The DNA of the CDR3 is TGTGCCAGCAGTTACGGAGAGGGGGAGACCCAGTACTTC.

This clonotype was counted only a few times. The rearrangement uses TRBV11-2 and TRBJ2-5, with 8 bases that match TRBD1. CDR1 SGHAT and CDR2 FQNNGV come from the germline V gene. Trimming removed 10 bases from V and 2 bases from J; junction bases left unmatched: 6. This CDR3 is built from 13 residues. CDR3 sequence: CATGQELQETQYF. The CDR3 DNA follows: TGTGCCACGGGACAGGAGCTTCAAGAGACCCAGTACTTC.

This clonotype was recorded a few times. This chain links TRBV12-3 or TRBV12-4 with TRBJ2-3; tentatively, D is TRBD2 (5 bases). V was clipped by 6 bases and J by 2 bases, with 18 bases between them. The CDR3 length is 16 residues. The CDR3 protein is CASRGDWVQFTDTQYF. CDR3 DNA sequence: TGTGCCAGCAGGGGAGACTGGGTACAATTCACAGATACGCAGTATTTT.

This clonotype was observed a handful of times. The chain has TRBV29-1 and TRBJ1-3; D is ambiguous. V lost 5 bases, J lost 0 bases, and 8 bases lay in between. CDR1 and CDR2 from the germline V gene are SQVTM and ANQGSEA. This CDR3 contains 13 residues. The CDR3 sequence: CSVLDTSGNTIYF. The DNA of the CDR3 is TGCAGCGTTCTAGATACCTCTGGAAACACCATATATTTT.